Listed below are T cell receptor beta chains from one sample, sequenced in a study of cytotoxic CD8 clonotypes in ibrutinib-treated CLL. Generated by immunoSEQ multiplex PCR, the TCRdb table keeps only in-frame clones and is missing some. The sample lists around 310,000 clones, more than 65% occurring once. The sample here was PBMCs, taken before ibrutinib treatment. All receptors derive from a human donor with chronic lymphocytic leukemia. The CDR3 runs from the conserved cysteine through the conserved F or W. Fields, in order: V gene, D gene, J gene, clone size, CDR3 DNA, CDR3 protein. A D gene is named only where the DNA matches it firmly. The size field is filled for only some rows; it gives once, few, many or a size class.

V gene: TRBV28
D gene: TRBD2
J gene: TRBJ2-1
clone size: -
CDR3 DNA: TGTGCCAGCAGTTGGACTAGCGGGAGTCGAGTTTACAATGAGCAGTTCTTC
CDR3 protein: CASSWTSGSRVYNEQFF

V gene: TRBV15
D gene: TRBD1
J gene: TRBJ2-1
clone size: -
CDR3 DNA: TGTGCCACCAGCAGAGATAGGAACAGGGGGCGGTTGGGACAGTTCTTC
CDR3 protein: CATSRDRNRGRLGQFF

V gene: TRBV9
D gene: -
J gene: TRBJ2-2
clone size: -
CDR3 DNA: TGTGCCAGCAGCGTAGACGGGGTCGGCTGTGGGGAGCTGTTTTTT
CDR3 protein: CASSVDGVGCGELFF

V gene: TRBV13
D gene: TRBD2
J gene: TRBJ2-1
clone size: -
CDR3 DNA: TGTGCCAGCAGCCGAAGGACCGGGACTAGCGGGAGACATGAGCAGTTCTTC
CDR3 protein: CASSRRTGTSGRHEQFF

V gene: TRBV9
D gene: TRBD1
J gene: TRBJ2-1
clone size: -
CDR3 DNA: TGTGCCAGCAGCGTAGCAGTTGGGACAGGCTTATACAATGAGCAGTTCTTC
CDR3 protein: CASSVAVGTGLYNEQFF

V gene: TRBV9
D gene: TRBD1
J gene: TRBJ2-3
clone size: -
CDR3 DNA: TGTGCCAGCAGCGTCAGACAGGGAAGCACAGATACGCAGTATTTT
CDR3 protein: CASSVRQGSTDTQYF

V gene: TRBV5-5
D gene: -
J gene: TRBJ2-7
clone size: -
CDR3 DNA: TGTGCCAGCAGCTTGGGGTGGAGCTCCTACGAGCAGTACTTC
CDR3 protein: CASSLGWSSYEQYF

V gene: TRBV7-8
D gene: TRBD2
J gene: TRBJ2-7
clone size: -
CDR3 DNA: TGTGCCAGCAGCACGGGGACTAGCGGGAGGGGCTACGAGCAGTACTTC
CDR3 protein: CASSTGTSGRGYEQYF

V gene: TRBV19
D gene: -
J gene: TRBJ1-1
clone size: -
CDR3 DNA: TGTGCCAGTAGTATGACTGGGAGGACTGAAGCTTTCTTT
CDR3 protein: CASSMTGRTEAFF

V gene: TRBV5-4
D gene: -
J gene: TRBJ2-7
clone size: -
CDR3 DNA: TGTGCCAGCAGCTCGGACGGTTCCTCTCGGGAGCAGTACTTC
CDR3 protein: CASSSDGSSREQYF

V gene: TRBV4-2
D gene: TRBD1
J gene: TRBJ1-5
clone size: few
CDR3 DNA: TGTGCCAGCAGCCAAGGGACAGGGTCGGCCAATCAGCCCCAGCATTTT
CDR3 protein: CASSQGTGSANQPQHF